The sequence of this T cell receptor (beta chain) was determined in a study of OX40 agonist ivuxolimab in advanced cancers. Overall study: Mean age 60 years, range roughly 20 to 85; about 85% male. Study findings and constraints: Doses of 0.1 to 3.0 mg/kg were accompanied by clonal expansion of CD4+ and CD8+ blood T cells by week 6.

Concerning this clone itself: The antigen remains undetermined.

The trim removed 6 bases at V and 6 bases at J, leaving 16 bases unmatched. CDR3 length: 16 amino acids. The V gene's germline CDR1 is LGHNA and CDR2 YSLEER. Repertoires were generated with immunoSEQ multiplex PCR, while TCRdb's copy carries only in-frame clones and drops some. The sample records under 25,000 clones, 84% being singletons. The clonotype comes from an adult with an advanced solid tumor such as melanoma, head and neck, liver or kidney cancer. The chain carries TRBV4-3 and TRBJ2-7, with 8 bases that match TRBD1. This specimen consisted of CD4+ or CD8+ T cells sorted from blood, obtained in a trial of the OX40 agonist ivuxolimab. The CDR3 loop is CASSALRGTGLPEQYF. The DNA of the CDR3 is TGCGCCAGCAGTGCTTTACGGGGGACAGGTCTGCCCGAGCAGTACTTC.